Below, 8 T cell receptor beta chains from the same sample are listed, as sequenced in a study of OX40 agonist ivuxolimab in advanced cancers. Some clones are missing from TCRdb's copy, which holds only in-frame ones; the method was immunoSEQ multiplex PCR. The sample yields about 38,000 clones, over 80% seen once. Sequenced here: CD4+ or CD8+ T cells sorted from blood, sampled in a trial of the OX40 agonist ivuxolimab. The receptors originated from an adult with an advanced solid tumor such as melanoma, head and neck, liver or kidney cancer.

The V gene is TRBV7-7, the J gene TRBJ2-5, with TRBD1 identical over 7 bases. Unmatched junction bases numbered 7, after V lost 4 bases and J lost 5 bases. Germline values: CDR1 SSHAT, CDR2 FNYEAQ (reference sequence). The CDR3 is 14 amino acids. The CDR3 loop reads CASSSRQGSETQYF. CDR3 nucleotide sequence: TGTGCCAGCAGCTCAAGACAGGGTTCGGAGACCCAGTACTTC.

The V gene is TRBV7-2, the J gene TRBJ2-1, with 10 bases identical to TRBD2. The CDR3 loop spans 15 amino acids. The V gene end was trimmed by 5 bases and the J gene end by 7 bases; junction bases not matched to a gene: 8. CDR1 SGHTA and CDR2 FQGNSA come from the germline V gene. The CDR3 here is CASSPPGLALNEQFF. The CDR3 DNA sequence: TGTGCCAGCAGCCCCCCGGGACTAGCGTTGAATGAGCAGTTCTTC.

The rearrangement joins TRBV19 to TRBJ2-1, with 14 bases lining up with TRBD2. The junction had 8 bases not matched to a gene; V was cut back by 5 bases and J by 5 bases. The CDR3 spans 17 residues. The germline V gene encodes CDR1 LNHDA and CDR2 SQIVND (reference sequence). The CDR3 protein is CASSPRTSGRLDNEQFF. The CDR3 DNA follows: TGTGCCAGTAGTCCGAGGACTAGCGGGAGGTTGGACAATGAGCAGTTCTTC.

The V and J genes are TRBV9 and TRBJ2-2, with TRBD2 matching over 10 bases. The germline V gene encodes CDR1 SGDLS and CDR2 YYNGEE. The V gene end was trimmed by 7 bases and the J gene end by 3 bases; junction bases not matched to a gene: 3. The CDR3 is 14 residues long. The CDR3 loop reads CASRGLADTGELFF. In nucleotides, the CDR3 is TGTGCCAGCCGAGGACTAGCGGACACCGGGGAGCTGTTTTTT. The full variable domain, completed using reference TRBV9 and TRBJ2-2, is DSGVTQTPKHLITATGQRVTLRCSPRSGDLSVYWYQQSLDQGLQFLIQYYNGEERAKGNILERFSAQQFPDLHSELNLSSLELGDSALYFCASRGLADTGELFFGEGSRLTVL.

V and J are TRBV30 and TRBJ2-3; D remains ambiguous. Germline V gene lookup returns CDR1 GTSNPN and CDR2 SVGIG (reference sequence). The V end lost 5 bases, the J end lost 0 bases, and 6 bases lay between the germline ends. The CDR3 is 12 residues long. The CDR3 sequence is CAWSTSTDTQYF. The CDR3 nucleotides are TGTGCCTGGTCGACTAGCACAGATACGCAGTATTTT.

CDR3 protein: CASSLVGGANEQFF. For the CDR3, the DNA is TGCGCCAGCAGCTTGGTAGGCGGCGCCAATGAGCAGTTCTTC. The chain combines TRBV5-1 with TRBJ2-1; D not resolved. CDR3 size: 14 residues. Germline loops: CDR1 SGHRS, CDR2 YFSETQ. V was shortened by 0 bases and J by 6 bases, with 10 bases between the two germline ends.

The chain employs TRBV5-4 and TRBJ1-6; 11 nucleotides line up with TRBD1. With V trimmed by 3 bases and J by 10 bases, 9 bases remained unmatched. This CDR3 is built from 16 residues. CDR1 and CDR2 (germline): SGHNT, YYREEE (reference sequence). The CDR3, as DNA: TGTGCCAGCAGCTCGGATCGGACAGGGGGCCAATCACCCCTCCACTTT. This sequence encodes CASSSDRTGGQSPLHF.

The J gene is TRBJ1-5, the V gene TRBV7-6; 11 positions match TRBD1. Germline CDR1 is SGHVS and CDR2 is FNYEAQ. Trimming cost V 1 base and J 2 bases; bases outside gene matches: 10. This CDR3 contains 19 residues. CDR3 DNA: TGTGCCAGCAGCTTAGAAGGACAGGGGGCCAGTTGGGGCAATCAGCCCCAGCATTTT. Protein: CASSLEGQGASWGNQPQHF.